This T cell receptor (beta chain) comes out of a study of T-cell memory formation after mild COVID-19. The study, taken as a whole, reports: Balance between CD4 and CD8 was seen in clones contracting day 15 to 85, and a CD4+ lean was seen in later expanders.

TCRdb re-called the 5' RACE reads through MiXCR, storing one row per CDR3 protein. The table has under 400,000 distinct CDR3 sequences, 20% to 25% seen once. The CDR3 has 13 residues. V lost 4 bases and J 0 bases, leaving 7 bases between the germline ends. Germline V gives CDR1 SGHDT, CDR2 YYEEEE. As for this clonotype: What it recognizes is unknown.

This chain uses TRBV5-6 with TRBJ1-1; D remains unclear. Specimen: PBMCs or a T cell subset sorted from them (not recorded which). The clonotype comes from an adult woman who had mild COVID-19 (a few samples of this study predate the infection). Cell type and time point are not known. CDR3 nucleotide sequence: TGTGCCAGCAGCCGGCATATGAACACTGAAGCTTTCTTT. It yields the protein CASSRHMNTEAFF.